The source of this T cell receptor beta chain is a study of breast tumors, draining lymph nodes, adjacent tissues. Study-wide results and limits: Luminal-like breast cancer showed significantly greater tumor-nontumor repertoire similarity than basal-like breast cancer did. Tumors had less TCR diversity than lymph nodes, more than nontumor tissue. That most tumor T cells come from lymph nodes remained unproven.

TCRdb fed the multiplex PCR reads into MiXCR, producing one record per CDR3 protein. The sample holds about 94,000 distinct CDR3 sequences, more than 25% seen once. Breast cancer patients provided tissue from their axillary draining lymph nodes. The V and J ends lost 2 bases and 8 bases respectively, with 9 bases between them. CDR1 and CDR2 from the germline V gene are MNHEY and SVGAGI. This CDR3 contains 13 residues. For this clonotype: The antigen remains undetermined. A much larger clone is a single base away; this may be a read error. The CDR3 carries no conserved terminal phenylalanine or tryptophan, so it likely arises from a read error.

The chain couples TRBV6-5 to TRBJ2-2; D is possibly TRBD1 (6 bases). The sample consisted of axillary lymph node tissue. This receptor was taken from a female donor with breast cancer. Some clones in this sample may be carry-over from other donors' samples. CDR3 region: CASSYDGTGELFL. CDR3 sequence (DNA): TGTGCCAGCAGTTACGATGGGACAGGGGAGCTGTTTTTG.